A selection of T cell receptor beta chains follows, all from one sample in a study of blood T cell repertoires in COVID-19. Profiling relied on immunoSEQ multiplex PCR, and the TCRdb table lists in-frame clones only, not all of them. Of about 140,000 clones listed, around 90% are singletons. Input material: peripheral blood. The receptor set was obtained from a woman aged 55-69 years with acute or convalescent COVID-19. CDR3s include the opening cysteine and the closing phenylalanine or tryptophan. The order of the fields is V gene, clone size, J gene, D gene, CDR3 DNA, CDR3 protein. A D gene is named only where the DNA matches it firmly. Part of the rows lack a size; the others show once, few, many or a class for expanded clones.

v_gene: TRBV30
abundance: few
j_gene: TRBJ1-1
d_gene: TRBD1
CDR3nt: TGTGCCTGGAGCCCGGGACAGGGGGTCTACACTGAAGCTTTCTTT
CDR3aa: CAWSPGQGVYTEAFF

v_gene: TRBV14
abundance: -
j_gene: TRBJ1-6
d_gene: -
CDR3nt: TGTGCCAGCAGCCAAGCCAGGGGACGATCACCCCTCCACTTT
CDR3aa: CASSQARGRSPLHF

v_gene: TRBV27
abundance: -
j_gene: TRBJ2-3
d_gene: TRBD2
CDR3nt: TGTGCCAGCAGTTTATCGATGGCGGGGGGGTTGTCAGATACGCAGTATTTT
CDR3aa: CASSLSMAGGLSDTQYF

v_gene: TRBV6-4
abundance: -
j_gene: TRBJ2-3
d_gene: TRBD2
CDR3nt: TGTGCCAGCAGTTCACTAGCGGGGGCCCCAGATACGCAGTATTTT
CDR3aa: CASSSLAGAPDTQYF

v_gene: TRBV7-2
abundance: -
j_gene: TRBJ2-1
d_gene: TRBD1
CDR3nt: TGTGCCAGCAGCCGTGACAGGGGAAGCTACAATGAGCAGTTCTTC
CDR3aa: CASSRDRGSYNEQFF

v_gene: TRBV13
abundance: -
j_gene: TRBJ2-7
d_gene: -
CDR3nt: TGTGCCAGCAGCTTAGGTAGGCGAGGGGGCTACGAGCAGTACTTC
CDR3aa: CASSLGRRGGYEQYF

v_gene: TRBV6-5
abundance: -
j_gene: TRBJ2-1
d_gene: TRBD2
CDR3nt: TGTGCCAGCATACGACTAGCGGGGCCCTACAATGAGCAGTTCTTC
CDR3aa: CASIRLAGPYNEQFF

v_gene: TRBV21-1
abundance: -
j_gene: TRBJ1-1
d_gene: -
CDR3nt: TGTGCCAGCAGCAAAGATGCAGGGGTGAACACTGAAGCTTTCTTT
CDR3aa: CASSKDAGVNTEAFF

v_gene: TRBV30
abundance: -
j_gene: TRBJ2-7
d_gene: -
CDR3nt: TGTGCCTGGAGTGAACTAACCTACGAGCAGTACTTC
CDR3aa: CAWSELTYEQYF

v_gene: TRBV7-8
abundance: -
j_gene: TRBJ2-3
d_gene: -
CDR3nt: TGTGCCAGCAGCTCCTCAGGATCCTACCCACCAGATACGCAGTATTTT
CDR3aa: CASSSSGSYPPDTQYF

v_gene: TRBV18
abundance: -
j_gene: TRBJ2-5
d_gene: TRBD1
CDR3nt: TGTGCCAGCTCACCGGACAGGGGGTTTCAAGAGACCCAGTACTTC
CDR3aa: CASSPDRGFQETQYF

v_gene: TRBV30
abundance: -
j_gene: TRBJ2-2
d_gene: -
CDR3nt: TGTGCCTGGGGACTCCGGAGGTCCGGGGAGCTGTTTTTT
CDR3aa: CAWGLRRSGELFF

v_gene: TRBV5-6
abundance: -
j_gene: TRBJ2-2
d_gene: -
CDR3nt: TGTGCCAGCAGCTCCAGGCATCACACCGGGGAGCTGTTTTTT
CDR3aa: CASSSRHHTGELFF

v_gene: TRBV28
abundance: -
j_gene: TRBJ2-2
d_gene: TRBD2
CDR3nt: TGTGCCAGCACTTTAGCGGGGGAGGGCACCGGGGAGCTGTTTTTT
CDR3aa: CASTLAGEGTGELFF

v_gene: TRBV5-1
abundance: -
j_gene: TRBJ2-2
d_gene: TRBD2
CDR3nt: TGCGCCAGCAGAACTAGCGGGGACCCGAACACCGGGGAGCTGTTTTTT
CDR3aa: CASRTSGDPNTGELFF